This T cell receptor (beta chain) stems from a study of blood T cell repertoires in COVID-19. Study summary: In each case, the material was cDNA or gDNA derived from T cells, B-cell-depleted T cells, or PBMCs.

The CDR3 sequence is 15 residues long. With V trimmed by 3 bases and J by 4 bases, 5 bases remained unmatched. Germline CDR1 and CDR2: MNHNS and SASEGT. Sequencing was performed with immunoSEQ multiplex PCR; in TCRdb, only in-frame clones are kept and a portion is missing. The data contain some 180,000 clones, roughly 85% of them seen just once; the ten biggest clones take up more than 5.5%. Sequencing used PBMCs or T cells enriched from blood (not recorded which). The chain is built from TRBV6-1 and TRBJ1-2; 10 bases are shared with TRBD1. The origin of this receptor is a man aged 35 to 55 who had recovered from COVID-19. The CDR3 region is CASSDGTGDAYGYTF. The DNA of the CDR3 is TGTGCCAGCAGTGATGGGACAGGGGATGCCTATGGCTACACCTTC.